This TCR beta chain was identified in a study of cytomegalovirus exposure and HLA in healthy donors. Study conclusions and caveats: Published work reported that the classifier diagnosed cytomegalovirus status with high specificity and sensitivity. An analysis done earlier found most TCR beta V segments productive about 87% or about 30% of the time.

Healthy bone marrow donors made up the donors. Donors were ostensibly healthy at sampling, although undocumented immune exposures were probable. About this clone itself: Its antigen is unidentified.

13 Jbeta primers and 60 Vbeta primers were used for the PCR. Some clones are missing from TCRdb's copy, which holds only in-frame ones; the method was immunoSEQ multiplex PCR. The sample records approximately 110,000 clones, almost 75% being singletons. Germline V gene data show CDR1 as MNHEY and CDR2 as SVGAGI. This CDR3 comprises 16 residues. The V end lost 0 bases, the J end lost 0 bases, and 9 bases lay between the germline ends. This TCR derives from a man in his forties in good health and CMV-seronegative. This rearrangement joins TRBV6-5 to TRBJ1-3; no reliable D call. Specimen: PBMCs. This CDR3 reads CASSYSLPSSGNTIYF. CDR3 nucleotides: TGTGCCAGCAGTTACTCATTGCCCAGCTCTGGAAACACCATATATTTT.